This TCR beta chain was obtained from a study of blood T cell repertoires in COVID-19. The assay was immunoSEQ multiplex PCR, and TCRdb's table has in-frame clones only and misses some. Of some 13,000 clones listed, about nine tenths were seen once; the top ten hold roughly 27%. The CDR3 runs to 17 residues. CDR1 is SGHTA and CDR2 is FQGTGA in the germline V gene. The V and J ends lost 5 bases and 3 bases respectively, with 17 bases between them. The chain recombines TRBV7-3 with TRBJ2-6; no clear D gene. Sequencing used peripheral blood. The sequence derives from a woman in her 70s with active COVID-19. CDR3 sequence reads: CASSPGGGPFGANVLTF. DNA of the CDR3: TGTGCCAGCAGCCCTGGCGGCGGCCCCTTTGGGGCCAACGTCCTGACTTTC. Full variable domain (outside the CDR3, taken from reference TRBV7-3 and TRBJ2-6): GAGVSQTPSNKVTEKGKYVELRCDPISGHTALYWYRQSLGQGPEFLIYFQGTGAADDSGLPNDRFFAVRPEGSVSTLKIQRTERGDSAVYLCASSPGGGPFGANVLTFGAGSRLTVL.